The 8 T cell receptor beta chains presented below share a single source sample, sequenced in a study of blood T cell repertoires in COVID-19. Profiled with immunoSEQ multiplex PCR; TCRdb holds only in-frame clones, not every one. Here the sample spans nearly 350,000 clones, about 90% being singletons. Sequenced material: PBMCs or T cells enriched from blood (not recorded which). All receptors derive from a woman in her thirties who had recovered from COVID-19.

This chain uses TRBV27 with TRBJ1-4, with a tentative D call TRBD1 (5 bases). V dropped 6 bases and J dropped 5 bases, with 16 bases sitting between them. CDR3 length: 15 residues. CDR1 is MNHEY and CDR2 is SMNVEV in the germline V gene (reference sequence). The CDR3 sequence: CASSPPGTPNEKLFF. The CDR3 bases are TGTGCCAGCAGCCCTCCCGGGACTCCGAATGAAAAACTGTTTTTT.

The V and J genes are TRBV10-3 and TRBJ2-7, with 8 positions matching TRBD1. Trimming at V came to 6 bases and at J to 1 base, leaving 2 bases not matched to a gene. The germline gives CDR1 ENHRY, CDR2 SYGVKD. The CDR3 spans 13 residues. CDR3 nucleotide sequence: TGTGCCATCAGCCGACAGGGGTCCTACGAGCAGTACTTC. Protein sequence: CAISRQGSYEQYF.

The chain joins TRBV28 to TRBJ1-2; no definite D call. This CDR3 is 14 amino acids long. V was trimmed by 5 bases and J by 4 bases, leaving 14 bases between them. Germline values: CDR1 MDHEN, CDR2 SYDVKM. CDR3 region: CASSPGGPTYGYTF. The CDR3 DNA reads TGTGCCAGCAGTCCCGGTGGGCCTACCTATGGCTACACCTTC.

This clone was seen ten or more times. The chain combines TRBV10-3 with TRBJ2-7, with 7 bases lining up with TRBD1. Germline CDR1 and CDR2: ENHRY and SYGVKD. The V segment lost 2 bases and the J segment 2 bases; nucleotides outside the gene matches: 6. The length of the CDR3 is 15 residues. The CDR3 DNA sequence: TGTGCCATCAGTGAGACACGGACAGGAGCCTACGAGCAGTACTTC. Translated: CAISETRTGAYEQYF.

The V call is TRBV5-1, the J call TRBJ1-2, with 9 positions matching TRBD1. Losses at the gene ends were 5 bases for V and 0 bases for J; bases not matched to a gene: 8. Germline CDR1 SGHRS, CDR2 YFSETQ. The CDR3 has 16 residues. CDR3 nucleotide sequence: TGCGCCAGCAGTTCGGGACAGGGAGCCACTAACTATGGCTACACCTTC. Its protein product is CASSSGQGATNYGYTF.

V is TRBV7-2 and J is TRBJ2-5; TRBD2 agrees at 9 bases. J was trimmed by 1 base and V by 7 bases; bases with no gene match: 13. Germline V lookup: CDR1 SGHTA, CDR2 FQGNSA. There are 17 residues in the CDR3. This CDR3 reads CASTKGRGGLPQETQYF. DNA of the CDR3: TGTGCCAGCACTAAGGGGCGGGGGGGCCTCCCCCAAGAGACCCAGTACTTC.

J is TRBJ2-7 and V is TRBV6-2 or TRBV6-3; TRBD1 aligns across 9 bases. CDR3 length: 17 amino acids. V lost 6 bases to trimming and J lost 7 bases; unmatched junction nucleotides: 19. Per germline, CDR1 MNHEY and CDR2 SVGEGT. The CDR3 protein is CASSFHHRGQASGEQYF. The CDR3 DNA reads TGTGCCAGCAGCTTCCATCACAGGGGGCAAGCCTCTGGAGAGCAGTACTTC.

V is TRBV21-1 and J is TRBJ2-4; the DNA was not compared with TRBD1, the D call given in the table. TRBV21-1 is given as a pseudogene. This CDR3 contains 17 residues. Here the CDR3 DNA reads TGTGCCAGCAGCCTCCGGGACAGGAGTCTAGCCAAAAACATTCAGTACTTC. Translated: CASSLRDRSLAKNIQYF.